This TCR beta chain stems from a study of cytomegalovirus exposure and HLA in healthy donors. Whole-study results and caveats: CMV serostatus stood as the only immune exposure information on hand.

In the PCR, 60 Vbeta and 13 Jbeta primers were used. This table comes from immunoSEQ multiplex PCR, and its TCRdb copy is limited to in-frame clones, with some not included. The repertoire holds under 200,000 clones, 60% to 85% seen once, with more than 5% in the top ten. Per the germline V gene, CDR1 is SGDLS and CDR2 is YYNGEE. This CDR3 has 15 residues. Losses at the gene ends were 4 bases for V and 11 bases for J; bases not matched to a gene: 12. Each of the donors was a healthy bone marrow donor. Notes on this clone: What it binds is not known.

The sequenced sample was PBMCs. This chain uses TRBV9 with TRBJ1-6; TRBD1 matches 7 bases. This clonotype was obtained from a man in his forties in good health and CMV-seronegative. The CDR3 sequence: CASSPGTDGWPPLHF. The CDR3 DNA follows: TGTGCCAGCAGCCCCGGGACAGACGGTTGGCCACCCCTCCACTTT.